This TCR beta chain was retrieved from a study of metastatic and nonmetastatic thyroid tumors. Study overall: Repertoires from malignant and benign thyroid patients were compared across blood and tumor or nodule tissue. Study-wide results and limits: Reportedly, malignant thyroid tumors had significantly higher TCR beta diversity than benign nodules, in blood and tumor.

This CDR3 comprises 14 residues. Germline V CDR1 and CDR2: LGHNA, YSLEER. V lost 0 bases and J 5 bases, leaving 10 bases between the germline ends. This clone was picked up many times. Its cognate antigen is unknown. Prior to thyroid surgery, none of the patients had received any treatment. Original processing methods: Between-group CDR3 differences, defined by clinicopathological status, yielded a distant-metastasis classifier for papillary thyroid cancer. With MiXCR, TCRdb called clones anew from the PCR reads. TCRdb, not the authors, supplied the V and J calls. The top ten clones hold about 15% of a sample with 30,000 or so clones, over 20% of them seen once.

The sequenced material came from blood. The rearrangement uses TRBV4-3 and TRBJ1-1, with a tentative D call TRBD1 (6 bases). This clonotype was obtained from a female donor with papillary thyroid cancer or a benign thyroid nodule (not recorded which). Some clones in this sample may be carry-over from other donors' samples. The CDR3 sequence: CASSQDGQFTEAFF. As DNA, the CDR3 is TGCGCCAGCAGCCAAGATGGACAGTTTACTGAAGCTTTCTTT.